The T cell receptor beta chain described here comes from a study of regulatory T cells in long-lasting Graves disease (TCRdb year 2021). At the level of the whole study: Newly diagnosed Graves' disease patients had taken antithyroid drugs for less than 3 months. Peripheral blood TCR sequencing and RNA sequencing compared persistent Graves' disease patients with newly diagnosed Graves' disease patients. The study was registered as a clinical trial and conducted in China. A total of approximately 35 samples underwent TCR sequencing: approximately 13 from persistent and about 20 from newly diagnosed Graves' disease patients. The investigation overall reported the following: A larger number of public clonotypes was shared among persistent patients (under 3,000) than among newly diagnosed patients (around 970). The study examined only peripheral blood because the primary lesion, thyroid tissue, could not be accessed. Persistent Graves' disease patients showed lower TCR Shannon entropy and fewer highly expanded clones than newly diagnosed patients, suggesting clonal expansion. The small sample size was acknowledged by the authors as a limitation that may reduce accuracy. TRBV28, TRBJ1-2 and TRBJ2-5 were preferentially used in persistent disease, while TRBV20-1 and TRBJ2-1 were favored in newly diagnosed disease. Sequencing and analysis were limited to the TCR beta chain.

For CDR1 and CDR2, the germline V gene lists SGHAT and FQNNGV. The CDR3 has 16 amino acids, counting the end cysteine and phenylalanine. Only the CDR3 DNA is retained, 48 bases long and in frame from the first base. The V and J ends are trimmed by 6 bases and 3 bases, leaving 18 bases between them. This clonotype showed up many times. No antigen is known for it. No quality values exist for individual bases; no much larger clone is one base distant. The receptor library was made with multiplex PCR. Sequencer: Illumina HiSeq 4000. TCR beta libraries were built with iRepertoire HTBI primers and Arm-PCR amplification of CDR3 regions. Gel purification was performed on PCR products prior to sequencing. The original methods were these. Gene usage analysis of CDR3 amino acid clonotypes relied on the roughly 60 TRBV and more than twelve TRBJ segments identified across samples. Filtered high-quality paired reads were merged into contigs using COPE and FqMerger. BLAST was used to align contigs to IMGT TRBV, TRBD and TRBJ reference genes, with CDR3 defined following IMGT. Any clonotype with a frequency above 0.1% was classified as a highly expanded clone. Shannon entropy served as the measure of repertoire diversity, while the Gini coefficient captured V-J evenness. A clonotype was considered public if more than one individual shared it. TCRdb's own reprocessing of the public reads used fastp at Q25 and MiXCR and kept productive beta chains. When rows share a CDR3 protein, they turn into one entry using the most common DNA and genes. TCRdb's processing, not the study's, gives the V and J calls here. This sample comprises around 500,000 distinct CDR3 sequences, approximately 13% of them detected only once. Of the sample, about 10% is held by the ten largest clones.

In light of the paper, this sample's time point label describes: newly diagnosed GD, antithyroid drugs for less than 3 months. For both TCR sequencing and RNA sequencing, RNA was extracted from PBMCs using TRIzol. The diagnosis of Graves' disease was made according to American Thyroid Association guidelines. Patients were recruited from an endocrinology department in Xi'an, China. From each patient, around 9 milliliters of peripheral blood was collected into an EDTA anticoagulant tube. Ficoll Paque Plus density gradient separation was used to isolate PBMCs, and no further T cell sorting was performed. An Agilent 2100 Bioanalyzer and agarose gel were used to check RNA quality, and a NanoDrop 2000 was used to measure RNA concentration. In addition, the sample was reused for a study of T cells in Graves' hyperthyroidism and ophthalmopathy. As the second study states: Graves' hyperthyroidism was defined as stable when no progression to ophthalmopathy occurred over 18 months of follow-up. The hyperthyroidism patients were between 18 and 65 years old and newly diagnosed, with a disease duration of less than 2 months. Exclusion was applied to patients with uncontrolled infections, other autoimmune diseases, pregnancy or lactation. Diagnoses relied on clinical symptoms, serum thyroxine and TRAb, thyroid ultrasound and orbital computed tomography. The TCR CDR3 was subjected to a first round of RT-PCR using the HTBI primer set and the Qiagen OneStep RT-PCR kit. Most expanded thyroid clonotypes (frequency above 0.001) were also detected in blood, a finding suggesting that blood repertoires may reflect thyroid immune responses. Ophthalmopathy was separated from stable hyperthyroidism by a 13 V-J signature model, with over 85% sensitivity and just over 81% specificity obtained in cross-validation and 80%/75% obtained in testing. During validation, the model predicted progression to ophthalmopathy a median of roughly 7.1 months ahead of onset, with 60% to 71% sensitivity and less than 85% specificity. To identify TCR V-J signatures that set the groups apart, the researchers used a discovery cohort of more than 95 patients, made up of 40 to 45 with Graves' ophthalmopathy and some 60 with stable Graves' hyperthyroidism. Whether ophthalmopathy could be predicted prospectively was tested in an independent validation cohort made up of 18 to 20 hyperthyroidism patients plus 17 patients who later progressed to ophthalmopathy. The 75 to 100 discovery patients were randomly split 7:3 into training and test sets. Thyroid tissue and blood T-cell repertoires from more than five Graves' hyperthyroidism patients were also compared in the study. Following sampling, methimazole starting at 30 mg daily was given to hyperthyroidism patients, and high-dose intravenous methylprednisolone was given to ophthalmopathy patients. A second multiplex PCR round built the libraries, followed by size selection and purification. Sequencing of the libraries was done on an Illumina HiSeq2000 using paired-end 100 bp reads. SOAPnuke was used to process the raw data, with reads discarded if the reads contained adapters or uncalled bases, had a mean Phred below 15, or lacked an exact constant-primer or identifier match. COPE v1.2.5 was used to merge high-quality paired reads, and clonotypes were defined as unique nucleotide sequences. Clonotypes were aligned to IMGT TRBV, TRBD and TRBJ reference segments using MiTCR v1.1. Analysis was restricted to V-J combinations with a frequency above 0.0001, which covered roughly 99% of repertoires. A TCS score was defined as the ratio of F50 (clonal expansion) to E x V (chaos), with BLOSUM62-based TCRdist applied between CDR3 peptides within each V-J. Welch's t-statistics and random forest reduced 500 to 650 V-J features to about 13, which were used in a naive Bayes classifier (R e1071). No statistical method was used to set the sample size in advance, and investigators knew the group allocation. According to the paper, TCR Vbeta CDR3 sequencing was carried out on 135 peripheral blood samples, which came from 40 to 45 ophthalmopathy, under 80 hyperthyroidism and some 17 progressor patients.

Recombination linked TRBV11-2 to TRBJ2-1; TRBD1 is a possible D gene, resting on 8 matching bases. Sample: peripheral blood mononuclear cells (PBMCs), taken at new diagnosis, from a patient treated with antithyroid drugs. The sequence derives from a man in his thirties or forties with Graves disease. Donor details come from another sample of the same person, matched by shared clones. The bases read TGTGCCAGCAGGTGGACAGGGCGGGGGAGCTACAATGAGCAGTTCTTC. It encodes CASRWTGRGSYNEQFF.